The 17 T cell receptor beta chains in this list originate from one sample, sequenced in a study of spatial heterogeneity in lung cancer. Using its own MiXCR run on the 5' RACE reads, TCRdb lists one record per CDR3 protein. The sample has 60,000 to 65,000 distinct CDR3 sequences; 8.4% are singletons. The sample's time point: sample taken at primary tumor resection. Whole RNA from tumor, nontumor lung or frozen PBMC was sequenced unsorted. Sequencing was performed on PBMCs, taken at surgery. Receptors were obtained from a female donor with early-stage non-small cell lung cancer.

This clonotype was observed many times. The chain uses TRBV3-1 and TRBJ1-4, with D uncertain. V shed 3 bases and J shed 1 base, with 9 bases lying between them. CDR1 LGHDT and CDR2 YNNKEL come from the germline V gene (reference sequence). CDR3 length: 15 residues. DNA for the CDR3: TGTGCCAGCAGCCACCGGTCAGGAACTAATGAAAAACTGTTTTTT. Its translation is CASSHRSGTNEKLFF.

This clonotype was seen at least ten times. The V and J genes are TRBV6-1 and TRBJ1-3, with D hard to call. V was clipped by 3 bases and J by 0 bases, with 12 bases between them. The CDR3 contains 16 residues. Per the germline V gene, CDR1 is MNHNS and CDR2 is SASEGT. The CDR3 here is CASSDEGLFSGNTIYF. CDR3 bases: TGTGCCAGCAGTGACGAGGGTCTCTTCTCTGGAAACACCATATATTTT.

This clonotype has ten or more counts. This chain joins TRBV2 and TRBJ2-3; the D gene is possibly TRBD2 (6 bases). The V gene lost 7 bases and the J gene lost 2 bases, with 13 bases spanning the gap. Per the germline V gene, CDR1 is SNHLY and CDR2 is FYNNEI. There are 14 residues in the CDR3. The CDR3: CASTRGTDTDTQYF. The CDR3 nucleotides are TGTGCCAGCACGCGAGGGACTGACACAGATACGCAGTATTTT.

This clonotype occurred many times. V is TRBV2 and J is TRBJ2-1; D assignment may be TRBD1 or TRBD2 (5 bases each). The V gene lost 5 bases and the J gene lost 0 bases, with 14 bases spanning the gap. This CDR3 region has 16 residues. Germline V gene data show CDR1 as SNHLY and CDR2 as FYNNEI. The CDR3 nucleotides read TGTGCCAGCAGTAGAGGCCTAGGGACCTCCTACAATGAGCAGTTCTTC. It translates to CASSRGLGTSYNEQFF.

There are a few counts of this clonotype. The rearrangement links TRBV7-2 to TRBJ1-1; tentative D call: TRBD1 (5 bases). This CDR3 has 13 residues. CDR1 is SGHTA and CDR2 is FQGNSA in the germline V gene. The V gene lost 5 bases and the J gene lost 0 bases, with 7 bases spanning the gap. The CDR3 protein is CASSQQVNTEAFF. For the CDR3, the DNA is TGTGCCAGCAGCCAACAGGTGAACACTGAAGCTTTCTTT.

V is TRBV7-2 and J is TRBJ2-5; 7 bases match TRBD1. The CDR3 extends over 16 amino acids. Germline values: CDR1 SGHTA, CDR2 FQGNSA. The ends lost 4 bases at V and 2 bases at J; junction bases unmatched: 10. In DNA, the CDR3 is TGTGCCAGCAGCTCGGGACAGTCCTTCACTCAAGAGACCCAGTACTTC. It translates to CASSSGQSFTQETQYF.

This clonotype was detected a few times. The chain employs TRBV12-3 or TRBV12-4 and TRBJ1-3, with D possibly TRBD1 on 5 matching bases. This CDR3 contains 15 residues. The ends were cut back, 4 bases at V and 4 bases at J, with 14 bases in the middle. The CDR3 region has the DNA TGTGCCAGCAGTTACAGGTTTACAACCGGAAACACCATATATTTT. It yields the protein CASSYRFTTGNTIYF.

This clonotype appeared many times. V and J are TRBV13 and TRBJ2-3, with a weak D call TRBD1 (6 bases). V was clipped by 5 bases and J by 6 bases, with 6 bases between them. The CDR3 runs to 11 residues. The V gene's germline CDR1 is PRHDT and CDR2 FYEKMQ (reference sequence). CDR3 nucleotide sequence: TGTGCCAGCAGCCAGGGGGATACGCAGTATTTT. This sequence encodes CASSQGDTQYF.

This clonotype was picked up a small number of times. The chain has TRBV7-4 and TRBJ1-3; 7 bases line up with TRBD1. V lost 6 bases to trimming and J lost 0 bases; unmatched junction nucleotides: 8. CDR1 is SGHVT and CDR2 is SQSDAQ in the germline V gene. The CDR3 extends over 16 amino acids. CDR3 protein: CASRLTGVCSGNTIYF. The CDR3 DNA sequence: TGTGCCAGCAGACTCACAGGGGTCTGCTCTGGAAACACCATATATTTT.

The gene calls are TRBV3-1 and TRBJ2-7; the D call may be TRBD1 or TRBD2 (5 bases each). The V and J ends lost 3 bases and 6 bases respectively, with 12 bases between them. CDR1 LGHDT and CDR2 YNNKEL come from the germline V gene (reference sequence). The CDR3 loop spans 13 amino acids. CDR3 protein: CASSQGDRSEQYF. The CDR3 bases are TGTGCCAGCAGCCAGGGGGACCGTAGCGAGCAGTACTTC.

This clonotype was counted at least ten times. The chain carries TRBV7-3 and TRBJ1-5; D call uncertain. V was pared by 6 bases and J by 4 bases, with 10 bases between. This CDR3 spans 13 amino acids. Germline assignment: CDR1 SGHTA and CDR2 FQGTGA. The CDR3 DNA is TGTGCCAGCAGTTTCAGAGCTAATCAGCCCCAGCATTTT. Protein sequence: CASSFRANQPQHF.

A few counts support this clonotype. The chain combines TRBV7-9 with TRBJ2-5, with unresolved D. The CDR3 length is 12 residues. The ends were cut back, 1 base at V and 5 bases at J, with 5 bases in the middle. CDR1 and CDR2 (germline): SEHNR, FQNEAQ (reference sequence). The CDR3 DNA follows: TGTGCCAGCAGCTTAGTAAAGGAGACCCAGTACTTC. Protein: CASSLVKETQYF.

This clonotype occurred many times. V gene TRBV28 combines with J gene TRBJ1-1, with D maybe TRBD1 (6 bases). Germline V gene sequence: CDR1 MDHEN, CDR2 SYDVKM. CDR3 size: 16 residues. The V end was cut by 4 bases, the J end by 1 base, with 16 bases between. CDR3 DNA: TGTGCCAGCAGTTCATCGTTACAGGGAGAGAACACTGAAGCTTTCTTT. This translates into CASSSSLQGENTEAFF.

The chain links TRBV29-1 to TRBJ2-1, with 9 bases matching TRBD2. Germline V lookup: CDR1 SQVTM, CDR2 ANQGSEA. J gave up 3 bases and V 6 bases, and 6 bases lay outside the gene matches. The CDR3 consists of 14 residues. The CDR3 reads CSVKRGDLYNEQFF. The CDR3, as DNA: TGCAGCGTAAAGCGGGGGGACCTCTACAATGAGCAGTTCTTC.

The CDR3 nucleotides are TGTGCCAGCAGGGGACAGCCAAATGAAAAACTGTTTTTT. This translates into CASRGQPNEKLFF. The genes are TRBV3-1 and TRBJ1-4; TRBD1 aligns across 7 bases. V shed 6 bases, J shed 5 bases, and the junction held 3 bases outside the gene matches. The CDR3 covers 13 residues. Germline V gene sequence: CDR1 LGHDT, CDR2 YNNKEL (reference sequence).

This clonotype was detected a few times. The chain links TRBV12-3 or TRBV12-4 to TRBJ1-1, with D tentatively TRBD1 (5 bases). This CDR3 has 13 amino acids. Trimming stripped 1 base from V and 5 bases from J, with 8 bases between. Here the CDR3 reads CASSLGGWTEAFF. The CDR3 bases are TGTGCCAGCAGTTTAGGGGGCTGGACTGAAGCTTTCTTT.

This clonotype appeared a few times. The genes are TRBV18 and TRBJ2-1; 9 bases map to TRBD2. This CDR3 comprises 13 residues. Germline assignment: CDR1 KGHSH and CDR2 LQKENI. Germline trimming cut 5 bases from V and 9 bases from J; bases unmatched to any gene: 5. This chain's CDR3 is CASSSSGKGEQFF. CDR3 bases: TGTGCCAGCTCATCTAGCGGGAAGGGTGAGCAGTTCTTC.